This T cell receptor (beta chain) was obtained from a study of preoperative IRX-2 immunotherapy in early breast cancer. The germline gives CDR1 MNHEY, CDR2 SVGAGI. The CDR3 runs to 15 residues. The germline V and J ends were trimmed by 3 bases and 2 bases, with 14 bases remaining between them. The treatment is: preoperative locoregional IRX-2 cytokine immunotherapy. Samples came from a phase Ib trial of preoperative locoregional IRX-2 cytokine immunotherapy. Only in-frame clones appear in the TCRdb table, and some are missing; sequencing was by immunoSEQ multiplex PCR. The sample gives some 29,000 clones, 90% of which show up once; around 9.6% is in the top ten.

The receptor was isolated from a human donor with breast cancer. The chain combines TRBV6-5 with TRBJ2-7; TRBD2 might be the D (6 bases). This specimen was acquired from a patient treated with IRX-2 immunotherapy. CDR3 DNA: TGTGCCAGCAGTTATGCGGCGGGGCCCCCCTACGAGCAGTACTTC. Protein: CASSYAAGPPYEQYF.